A selection of T cell receptor beta chains follows, all from one sample in a study of human thymus T cells. The table came from immunoSEQ multiplex PCR; TCRdb's copy has only in-frame clones and leaves some out. The data hold 100,000 to 150,000 clones, with around 94% observed a single time. The sequenced material came from thymus tissue. Every receptor here comes from a boy less than two years old with a congenital heart defect but otherwise immunologically healthy. Each CDR3 is given with its conserved first and last residue. D genes are given only for firm matches. The size entry is marked missing in some rows and otherwise reads once, few, many or a size class.

clone_size: once
d_call: -
v_call: TRBV30
j_call: TRBJ2-1
cdr3_nt: TGTGCCTGGACTGAAGCAGGACCCTACAATGAGCAGTTCTTC
cdr3_aa: CAWTEAGPYNEQFF

clone_size: once
d_call: -
v_call: TRBV27
j_call: TRBJ2-7
cdr3_nt: TGTGCCAGCAGTTTATCAGGGGACTCCTACGAGCAGTACTTC
cdr3_aa: CASSLSGDSYEQYF

clone_size: -
d_call: -
v_call: TRBV6-1
j_call: TRBJ2-6
cdr3_nt: TGTGCCAGCAGTGTTTCCGGGGCCAACGTCCTGACTTTC
cdr3_aa: CASSVSGANVLTF

clone_size: -
d_call: -
v_call: TRBV28
j_call: TRBJ1-5
cdr3_nt: TGTGCCAGCAGTTCGTGGTCGGATGGGGGCTATAGCAATCAGCCCCAGCATTTT
cdr3_aa: CASSSWSDGGYSNQPQHF

clone_size: -
d_call: -
v_call: TRBV9
j_call: TRBJ1-1
cdr3_nt: TGTGCCAGCAGCGGAGGGCTCCACACGAACTTGAACACTGAAGCTTTCTTT
cdr3_aa: CASSGGLHTNLNTEAFF

clone_size: -
d_call: TRBD1
v_call: TRBV28
j_call: TRBJ2-7
cdr3_nt: TGTGCCAGCAGTTTGGGGTTACCACGACAGGGGCCCTTCTACGAGCAGTACTTC
cdr3_aa: CASSLGLPRQGPFYEQYF

clone_size: -
d_call: -
v_call: TRBV4-2
j_call: TRBJ2-4
cdr3_nt: TGTGCCAGCAGCCCCGGTTGGCTTAAACTAGCCAAAAACATTCAGTACTTC
cdr3_aa: CASSPGWLKLAKNIQYF

clone_size: -
d_call: TRBD1
v_call: TRBV19
j_call: TRBJ1-2
cdr3_nt: TGTGCCAGTAGAGGAGGGACAGGCATCACTAACTATGGCTACACCTTC
cdr3_aa: CASRGGTGITNYGYTF

clone_size: -
d_call: -
v_call: TRBV30
j_call: TRBJ1-1
cdr3_nt: TGTGCCTGGAGTATGAACACTGAAGCTTTCTTT
cdr3_aa: CAWSMNTEAFF

clone_size: few
d_call: -
v_call: TRBV15
j_call: TRBJ1-5
cdr3_nt: TGTGCCACCAGCAGAGCTAGGGGAAGCAATCAGCCCCAGCATTTT
cdr3_aa: CATSRARGSNQPQHF

clone_size: once
d_call: TRBD1
v_call: TRBV4-3
j_call: TRBJ1-1
cdr3_nt: TGCGCCAGCAGCCCGGGACAGGGTAGAGTCCTGAACACTGAAGCTTTCTTT
cdr3_aa: CASSPGQGRVLNTEAFF

clone_size: -
d_call: -
v_call: TRBV18
j_call: TRBJ2-5
cdr3_nt: TGTGCCAGCTCACCACCGGGTCAGAAAGGAGAGACCCAGTACTTC
cdr3_aa: CASSPPGQKGETQYF

clone_size: -
d_call: -
v_call: TRBV28
j_call: TRBJ1-2
cdr3_nt: TGTGCCAGCCGGAGGGGGTTCTATGGCTACACCTTC
cdr3_aa: CASRRGFYGYTF

clone_size: -
d_call: -
v_call: TRBV28
j_call: TRBJ2-7
cdr3_nt: TGTGCCAGCAGTAAACGATTAAGCTACGAGCAGTACTTC
cdr3_aa: CASSKRLSYEQYF

clone_size: -
d_call: TRBD2
v_call: TRBV7-3
j_call: TRBJ2-1
cdr3_nt: TGTGCCAGCAGCTTAACTAGCGGGCCAAGCTCCTACAATGAGCAGTTCTTC
cdr3_aa: CASSLTSGPSSYNEQFF

clone_size: once
d_call: -
v_call: TRBV5-4
j_call: TRBJ1-4
cdr3_nt: TGTGCCAGCAGCTATGACATCATTAATGAAAAACTGTTTTTT
cdr3_aa: CASSYDIINEKLFF

clone_size: -
d_call: TRBD2
v_call: TRBV11-3
j_call: TRBJ2-1
cdr3_nt: TGTGCCAGTAAAGGCGGGGGCTCCTACAATGAGCAGTTCTTC
cdr3_aa: CASKGGGSYNEQFF

clone_size: -
d_call: TRBD2
v_call: TRBV6-5
j_call: TRBJ2-2
cdr3_nt: TGTGCCAGCAGTTACGTCGGGGGGGGCCGTACCGGGGAGCTGTTTTTT
cdr3_aa: CASSYVGGGRTGELFF

clone_size: -
d_call: -
v_call: TRBV5-1
j_call: TRBJ2-6
cdr3_nt: TGCGCCAGCAGCTTGGAACAGGGCCACACCTCTGGGGCCAACGTCCTGACTTTC
cdr3_aa: CASSLEQGHTSGANVLTF

clone_size: once
d_call: TRBD1
v_call: TRBV6-6
j_call: TRBJ1-6
cdr3_nt: TGTGCCAGCAGTTATCTCCGGACAGGACGGATTTCACCCCTCCACTTT
cdr3_aa: CASSYLRTGRISPLHF

clone_size: -
d_call: -
v_call: TRBV7-3
j_call: TRBJ2-2
cdr3_nt: TGTGCCAGCAGCCCCCGGGGACCCCAAGGGGAGCTGTTTTTT
cdr3_aa: CASSPRGPQGELFF

clone_size: -
d_call: -
v_call: TRBV19
j_call: TRBJ2-5
cdr3_nt: TGTGCCAGTAGTATAGTGGAGGGCCCCCAAGAGACCCAGTACTTC
cdr3_aa: CASSIVEGPQETQYF

clone_size: -
d_call: -
v_call: TRBV11-2
j_call: TRBJ1-1
cdr3_nt: TGTGCCAGCAGCCCTATCACATCGCCAGGGGCAGCTTTCTTT
cdr3_aa: CASSPITSPGAAFF

clone_size: once
d_call: -
v_call: TRBV25-1
j_call: TRBJ1-3
cdr3_nt: TGTGCCAGCAGTCTTGAGAACGGGGCGGCTAGCTCTGGAAACACCATATATTTT
cdr3_aa: CASSLENGAASSGNTIYF

clone_size: -
d_call: TRBD2
v_call: TRBV2
j_call: TRBJ2-1
cdr3_nt: TGTGCCAGCAGTCGCAAGGGGACTAGCGGGGGGGCCTCCTACAATGAGCAGTTCTTC
cdr3_aa: CASSRKGTSGGASYNEQFF

clone_size: -
d_call: -
v_call: TRBV6-5
j_call: TRBJ1-4
cdr3_nt: TGTGCCAGCAGCCACTGGGGTGGCAGACTGTTTTTT
cdr3_aa: CASSHWGGRLFF

clone_size: -
d_call: TRBD1
v_call: TRBV9
j_call: TRBJ2-7
cdr3_nt: TGTGCCAGCAGCGTAGCTGCTTGGGACAGTTCCTACGAGCAGTACTTC
cdr3_aa: CASSVAAWDSSYEQYF

clone_size: -
d_call: -
v_call: TRBV5-1
j_call: TRBJ2-3
cdr3_nt: TGCGCCAGCAGCTTGTATTCGGGGGGCAGCCCAGATACGCAGTATTTT
cdr3_aa: CASSLYSGGSPDTQYF

clone_size: -
d_call: -
v_call: TRBV30
j_call: TRBJ2-7
cdr3_nt: TGTGCCTGGGGCCGGGCTTCCTACGAGCAGTACTTC
cdr3_aa: CAWGRASYEQYF

clone_size: -
d_call: TRBD1
v_call: TRBV4-1
j_call: TRBJ2-3
cdr3_nt: TGCGCCAGCAGCCGAGGGACAGGTCTCAGGGATACGCAGTATTTT
cdr3_aa: CASSRGTGLRDTQYF

clone_size: -
d_call: TRBD2
v_call: TRBV6-1
j_call: TRBJ2-7
cdr3_nt: TGTGCCAGCAGTCATAAGGGGAGGGGTTGGTGGGAGCAGTACTTC
cdr3_aa: CASSHKGRGWWEQYF

clone_size: -
d_call: -
v_call: TRBV25-1
j_call: TRBJ1-1
cdr3_nt: TGTGCCAGCAGTGAAAAGGGAGGGGACACTGAAGCTTTCTTT
cdr3_aa: CASSEKGGDTEAFF

clone_size: -
d_call: -
v_call: TRBV4-3
j_call: TRBJ2-5
cdr3_nt: TGCGCCAGCAGCCTAACAGGGTTCCAAGAGACCCAGTACTTC
cdr3_aa: CASSLTGFQETQYF

clone_size: -
d_call: TRBD2
v_call: TRBV7-2
j_call: TRBJ2-4
cdr3_nt: TGTGCCAGCAGCTTGGCTAGCGGGGGGGAAAAAAACATTCAGTACTTC
cdr3_aa: CASSLASGGEKNIQYF

clone_size: -
d_call: -
v_call: TRBV19
j_call: TRBJ1-2
cdr3_nt: TGTGCCAGTAGTCCCGTACAGCACCGTCTCAGCCGTAACTATGGCTACACCTTC
cdr3_aa: CASSPVQHRLSRNYGYTF

clone_size: -
d_call: TRBD1
v_call: TRBV4-3
j_call: TRBJ2-1
cdr3_nt: TGCGCCAGCAGCCAAGTGGTCAGGACAGGGGAGAGGGATGAGCAGTTCTTC
cdr3_aa: CASSQVVRTGERDEQFF

clone_size: -
d_call: TRBD2
v_call: TRBV4-3
j_call: TRBJ2-1
cdr3_nt: TGCGCCAGCAGCCAAGATCTAGCGGGGGAACCCTACAATGAGCAGTTCTTC
cdr3_aa: CASSQDLAGEPYNEQFF

clone_size: -
d_call: TRBD1
v_call: TRBV19
j_call: TRBJ2-7
cdr3_nt: TGTGCCAGTAGTGCCCCGGGACAGTTCAGCTCCTACGAGCAGTACTTC
cdr3_aa: CASSAPGQFSSYEQYF

clone_size: -
d_call: TRBD1
v_call: TRBV5-4
j_call: TRBJ2-5
cdr3_nt: TGTGCCAGCAGCTTGGGAGACGACAGGGGCCTTAGGGAGACCCAGTACTTC
cdr3_aa: CASSLGDDRGLRETQYF

clone_size: once
d_call: -
v_call: TRBV5-1
j_call: TRBJ1-1
cdr3_nt: TGCGCCAGCAGCCCCCTGTTGAACACTGAAGCTTTCTTT
cdr3_aa: CASSPLLNTEAFF

clone_size: once
d_call: -
v_call: TRBV30
j_call: TRBJ1-2
cdr3_nt: TGTGCCTGGAGGGAACGAGAGCGGGGCGGGAGCTATGGCTACACCTTC
cdr3_aa: CAWRERERGGSYGYTF

clone_size: -
d_call: -
v_call: TRBV5-4
j_call: TRBJ2-1
cdr3_nt: TGTGCCAGCAGCTTGAGGTTCGGGACGGATGAGCAGTTCTTC
cdr3_aa: CASSLRFGTDEQFF

clone_size: -
d_call: TRBD2
v_call: TRBV7-2
j_call: TRBJ2-1
cdr3_nt: TGTGCCAGCAGCCTCCCGGGACTAGCGGGGGGGCCATACAATGAGCAGTTCTTC
cdr3_aa: CASSLPGLAGGPYNEQFF

clone_size: -
d_call: TRBD1
v_call: TRBV18
j_call: TRBJ2-7
cdr3_nt: TGTGCCAGCTCGCCGACGCAGGGGGCCTACGAGCAGCACTTC
cdr3_aa: CASSPTQGAYEQHF

clone_size: -
d_call: -
v_call: TRBV28
j_call: TRBJ1-5
cdr3_nt: TGTGCCAGCAGTTTAACCCCGCAGAAAAGTCAGCCCCAGCATTTT
cdr3_aa: CASSLTPQKSQPQHF

clone_size: -
d_call: -
v_call: TRBV19
j_call: TRBJ2-2
cdr3_nt: TGTGCCAGTAACAGCCTCAGGGGACGGGTCACCGGGGAGCTGTTTTTT
cdr3_aa: CASNSLRGRVTGELFF

clone_size: -
d_call: -
v_call: TRBV5-1
j_call: TRBJ1-6
cdr3_nt: TGCGCCAGCAGCTTGTTGGGACCAAATTCACCCCTCCACTTT
cdr3_aa: CASSLLGPNSPLHF

clone_size: -
d_call: -
v_call: TRBV30
j_call: TRBJ1-5
cdr3_nt: TGTGCCTGGAGTGGGGACACTGGGGAGCCCCAGCATTTT
cdr3_aa: CAWSGDTGEPQHF

clone_size: -
d_call: -
v_call: TRBV27
j_call: TRBJ2-7
cdr3_nt: TGTGCCAGCCCTATGCACCGTCGGGGAGACTACGAGCAGTACTTC
cdr3_aa: CASPMHRRGDYEQYF

clone_size: -
d_call: -
v_call: TRBV6-1
j_call: TRBJ2-5
cdr3_nt: TGTGCCAGCAGTGAAGCGGAAAATAGGGAGACCCAGTACTTC
cdr3_aa: CASSEAENRETQYF

clone_size: -
d_call: TRBD1
v_call: TRBV6-5
j_call: TRBJ1-2
cdr3_nt: TGTGCCAGCAGTTATTCGGACAGGCCTAACTATGGCTACACCTTC
cdr3_aa: CASSYSDRPNYGYTF